Listed here are 10 T cell receptor beta chains from one sample, sequenced in a study of PD-L1 blockade in urothelial cancer. Sequencing used immunoSEQ multiplex PCR; TCRdb keeps in-frame clones, though not all of them. This sample has approximately 70,000 clones, with around nine tenths found just once. The material sequenced was PBMCs, taken around atezolizumab (anti-PD-L1) treatment. Receptors originate from a man aged 55 to 70 with urothelial cancer.

The chain is built from TRBV6-1 and TRBJ2-5; 9 bases align to TRBD2. CDR1 MNHNS and CDR2 SASEGT come from the germline V gene. CDR3 size: 13 residues. Trimming cost V 7 bases and J 4 bases; bases outside gene matches: 4. The CDR3 DNA reads TGTGCCAGCAAGGCGGGGGGGCTAGAGACCCAGTACTTC. Translated, it gives CASKAGGLETQYF.

This clone was seen only a few times. This chain links TRBV7-9 with TRBJ2-2; 7 bases line up with TRBD1. The CDR3 is made up of 16 amino acids. V lost 5 bases and J lost 7; bases outside the gene matches: 13. Germline CDR1 and CDR2: SEHNR and FQNEAQ (reference sequence). CDR3 bases: TGTGCCAGCAGCCCCACCCCGGGACAGAGGGACGGGGAGCTGTTTTTT. It yields the protein CASSPTPGQRDGELFF. The full variable domain, completed using reference TRBV7-9 and TRBJ2-2, is DTGVSQNPRHKITKRGQNVTFRCDPISEHNRLYWYRQTLGQGPEFLTYFQNEAQLEKSRLLSDRFSAERPKGSFSTLEIQRTEQGDSAMYLCASSPTPGQRDGELFFGEGSRLTVL.

The gene calls are TRBV10-3 and TRBJ1-1, with 7 nucleotides matching TRBD1. Germline trimming cut 5 bases from V and 5 bases from J; bases unmatched to any gene: 14. This CDR3 region has 16 residues. The germline gives CDR1 ENHRY, CDR2 SYGVKD. CDR3 bases: TGTGCCATCAGTCCGAAACTGACAGGGCGGGAAACTGAAGCTTTCTTT. Translating it yields CAISPKLTGRETEAFF.

This clone was seen only once. The V gene is TRBV27, the J gene TRBJ1-2; TRBD1 is a possible D gene (6 bases). The CDR3 extends over 15 amino acids. V was cut by 3 bases and J by 4 bases, with 15 bases left in between. Germline loops: CDR1 MNHEY, CDR2 SMNVEV (reference sequence). The CDR3 nucleotides read TGTGCCAGCAGTTTCGCCTCGGGGGGCCTCTATGGCTACACCTTC. It translates to CASSFASGGLYGYTF.

This clone has a handful of counts. This sequence joins TRBV18 and TRBJ2-7; TRBD2 matches at 10 bases. Losses at the gene ends were 2 bases for V and 6 bases for J; bases not matched to a gene: 4. The length of the CDR3 is 14 residues. CDR1 is KGHSH, CDR2 LQKENI, per germline. The CDR3 region is CASSPDLAGVEQYF. The DNA for the CDR3 is TGTGCCAGCTCACCAGACCTAGCGGGAGTCGAGCAGTACTTC.

The rearrangement links TRBV28 to TRBJ2-1, with TRBD1 matching 10 bases. The CDR3 is made up of 15 amino acids. The trim removed 4 bases at V and 2 bases at J, leaving 2 bases unmatched. Per the germline V gene, CDR1 is MDHEN and CDR2 is SYDVKM. The CDR3 sequence: CASSSGTGAYNEQFF. The CDR3 DNA sequence: TGTGCCAGCAGTTCTGGGACAGGGGCCTACAATGAGCAGTTCTTC.

V is TRBV2 and J is TRBJ1-4; 8 nucleotides line up with TRBD1. The J segment lost 8 bases and the V segment lost 7 bases, leaving 9 bases of the junction unmatched. The CDR3 spans 14 residues. Germline CDR1 reads SNHLY; CDR2 reads FYNNEI. The CDR3 sequence: CASIQGASGEKLFF. CDR3 DNA: TGTGCCAGCATTCAGGGGGCAAGTGGAGAAAAACTGTTTTTT. The variable domain in full, completed from reference TRBV2 and TRBJ1-4, reads EPEVTQTPSHQVTQMGQEVILRCVPISNHLYFYWYRQILGQKVEFLVSFYNNEISEKSEIFDDQFSVERPDGSNFTLKIRSTKLEDSAMYFCASIQGASGEKLFFGSGTQLSVL.

V and J are TRBV5-4 and TRBJ1-6; 9 nucleotides agree with TRBD1. Losses at the gene ends were 0 bases for V and 10 bases for J; bases not matched to a gene: 2. CDR3 size: 14 residues. CDR1 and CDR2 from the germline V gene are SGHNT and YYREEE (reference sequence). CDR3 sequence: CASSLDRGRSPLHF. The DNA of the CDR3 is TGTGCCAGCAGCTTGGACAGGGGGCGGTCACCCCTCCACTTT. Using reference TRBV5-4 and TRBJ1-6 for the parts outside the CDR3, the full variable domain is ETGVTQSPTHLIKTRGQQVTLRCSSQSGHNTVSWYQQALGQGPQFIFQYYREEENGRGNFPPRFSGLQFPNYSSELNVNALELDDSALYLCASSLDRGRSPLHFGNGTRLTVT.

The V call is TRBV19, the J call TRBJ1-2; 9 bases line up with TRBD1. The CDR3 has 18 residues. V shed 6 bases, J shed 2 bases, and the junction held 16 bases outside the gene matches. Germline V gene sequence: CDR1 LNHDA, CDR2 SQIVND (reference sequence). The CDR3 region is CASSAQSGQGGRNYGYTF. The CDR3 bases are TGTGCCAGTAGCGCCCAGTCGGGACAGGGTGGAAGAAACTATGGCTACACCTTC. The full variable domain, with the rest looked up from reference TRBV19 and TRBJ1-2, is DGGITQSPKYLFRKEGQNVTLSCEQNLNHDAMYWYRQDPGQGLRLIYYSQIVNDFQKGDIAEGYSVSREKKESFPLTVTSAQKNPTAFYLCASSAQSGQGGRNYGYTFGSGTRLTVV.

The chain joins TRBV7-2 to TRBJ1-2, with D tentatively TRBD1 (5 bases). Germline V lookup: CDR1 SGHTA, CDR2 FQGNSA. Between the trimmed V and J ends, which lost 4 bases and 0 bases, there was a span of 15 bases. The CDR3 length is 16 residues. The CDR3 loop reads CASSSTSDTANYGYTF. The DNA for the CDR3 is TGTGCCAGCAGCTCAACGTCGGACACAGCTAACTATGGCTACACCTTC.